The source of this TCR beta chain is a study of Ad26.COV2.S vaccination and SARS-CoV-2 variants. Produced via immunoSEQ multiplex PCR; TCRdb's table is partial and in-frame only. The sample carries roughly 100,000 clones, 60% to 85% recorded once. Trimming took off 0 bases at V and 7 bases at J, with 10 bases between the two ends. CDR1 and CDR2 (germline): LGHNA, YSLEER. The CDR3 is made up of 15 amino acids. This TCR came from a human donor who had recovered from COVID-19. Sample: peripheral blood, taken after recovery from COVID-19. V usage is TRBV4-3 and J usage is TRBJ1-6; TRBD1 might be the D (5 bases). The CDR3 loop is CASSQEGRANSPLHF. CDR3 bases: TGCGCCAGCAGCCAAGAAGGCAGGGCCAATTCACCCCTCCACTTT.